This is a list of T cell receptor beta chains from one sample in a study of CD8 T cells in ankylosing spondylitis. TCRdb re-called the 5' RACE reads through MiXCR, storing one row per CDR3 protein. There are about 800,000 distinct CDR3 sequences in the sample; roughly 12% occur only once, and about 0.49% lies in the top ten. The sample taken for sequencing was blood, either unsorted or a sorted T cell fraction (not recorded which). Receptor source: a male donor with ankylosing spondylitis. Each CDR3 is given with its conserved first and last residue. Fields, in order: D gene, clone size, J gene, V gene, CDR3 protein, CDR3 DNA. The D gene is left open where the match is weak. Clone size is shown for a subset of rows, as once, few, many or a class of expanded clone.

TRBD1,few,TRBJ1-5,TRBV20-1,CSARSGTVGNQPQHF,TGCAGTGCTAGATCCGGGACAGTGGGCAATCAGCCCCAGCATTTT
TRBD2,many,TRBJ2-1,TRBV12-3/TRBV12-4,CASSFLAGSGEQFF,TGTGCCAGCAGTTTCCTAGCGGGGTCAGGGGAGCAGTTCTTC
TRBD2,few,TRBJ2-3,TRBV6-5,CASGGDTDTQYF,TGTGCCAGCGGGGGGGACACAGATACGCAGTATTTT
NA,many,TRBJ2-7,TRBV7-9,CASSFSQGGEQYF,TGTGCCAGCAGCTTCTCACAGGGCGGCGAGCAGTACTTC
NA,NA,TRBJ1-1,TRBV29-1,CSVDQLSGNAFF,TGCAGCGTTGACCAGCTTAGCGGTAACGCTTTCTTT
TRBD2,NA,TRBJ2-7,TRBV7-9,CASSLFSGLAEQYF,TGTGCCAGCAGCTTGTTTAGCGGGCTAGCCGAGCAGTACTTC
NA,few,TRBJ1-2,TRBV30,CAWSPMYRSGYTF,TGTGCCTGGAGTCCAATGTACAGGTCTGGCTACACCTTC
NA,NA,TRBJ2-1,TRBV30,CAWSVPALTNEQFF,TGTGCCTGGAGTGTCCCGGCCCTGACGAATGAGCAGTTCTTC
TRBD2,once,TRBJ2-1,TRBV7-7,CASSPQLAGEGNEQFF,TGTGCTAGCAGTCCACAACTAGCGGGAGAGGGCAATGAGCAGTTCTTC
TRBD1,few,TRBJ2-5,TRBV11-2,CASSVRQGETQYF,TGTGCCAGCAGCGTTAGACAGGGGGAGACCCAGTACTTC
TRBD1,many,TRBJ2-7,TRBV10-3,CAILGQGANEQYF,TGTGCCATCCTTGGGCAGGGGGCTAACGAGCAGTACTTC
NA,few,TRBJ2-3,TRBV20-1,CSASRTRVTDTQYF,TGCAGTGCTTCCCGGACGAGGGTCACAGATACGCAGTATTTT
NA,few,TRBJ1-5,TRBV20-1,CSARDPGQHSNQPQHF,TGCAGTGCTAGAGATCCTGGACAGCATAGCAATCAGCCCCAGCATTTT
NA,few,TRBJ2-2,TRBV6-1,CASRFLDANTGELFF,TGTGCCAGCAGGTTCCTAGACGCGAACACCGGGGAGCTGTTTTTT
NA,NA,TRBJ2-2,TRBV9,CASTRQGQNTGELFF,TGTGCCAGCACCCGCCAAGGACAGAACACCGGGGAGCTGTTTTTT
NA,NA,TRBJ1-1,TRBV29-1,CSVRGKGEAFF,TGCAGCGTACGGGGGAAGGGTGAAGCTTTCTTT
NA,many,TRBJ1-4,TRBV20-1,CSASRGTRGEKLFF,TGCAGTGCGAGCCGGGGGACGAGAGGAGAAAAACTGTTTTTT
NA,few,TRBJ1-5,TRBV20-1,CSAYPRTAADQPQHF,TGCAGTGCTTACCCTAGGACTGCAGCCGATCAGCCCCAGCATTTT
NA,few,TRBJ2-7,TRBV15,CATSSGQAREQYF,TGTGCCACCAGCAGTGGGCAGGCGCGGGAGCAGTACTTC
NA,NA,TRBJ2-7,TRBV7-2,CASSRGTIYEQYF,TGTGCCAGCAGCCGAGGGACCATCTACGAGCAGTACTTC
NA,few,TRBJ1-2,TRBV7-2,CASSLIAGRDYGYTF,TGTGCCAGCAGCTTAATCGCCGGACGGGACTATGGCTACACCTTC
NA,NA,TRBJ2-3,TRBV6-1,CASSDTLGTDTQYF,TGTGCCAGCAGTGACACTCTAGGCACAGATACGCAGTATTTT
NA,many,TRBJ2-3,TRBV20-1,CSASLKVTDTQYF,TGCAGTGCTAGCCTGAAAGTAACAGATACGCAGTATTTT
NA,few,TRBJ1-1,TRBV20-1,CSARASENTEAFF,TGCAGTGCTAGGGCCAGCGAGAACACTGAAGCTTTCTTT
NA,NA,TRBJ1-1,TRBV7-2,CASSLVLGGTTEAFF,TGTGCCAGCAGCTTAGTGTTAGGGGGGACCACTGAAGCTTTCTTT
TRBD1,NA,TRBJ2-7,TRBV6-2/TRBV6-3,CASSPGDRDYEQYF,TGTGCCAGCAGTCCAGGGGACAGAGACTACGAGCAGTACTTC
TRBD1,few,TRBJ2-3,TRBV5-1,CASSLRDSLTDTQYF,TGCGCCAGCAGCCTCCGGGACAGTCTCACAGATACGCAGTATTTT
NA,NA,TRBJ2-5,TRBV6-5,CASSLDTYTGTQYF,TGTGCCAGCAGCTTAGATACCTATACGGGGACCCAGTACTTC
NA,many,TRBJ2-7,TRBV12-3/TRBV12-4,CASSAGTAYYEQYF,TGTGCCAGCAGCGCCGGGACCGCATACTACGAGCAGTACTTC
NA,few,TRBJ2-7,TRBV20-1,CSAGGAGSYEQYF,TGCAGTGCTGGGGGTGCAGGTTCCTACGAGCAGTACTTC
TRBD2,few,TRBJ2-7,TRBV20-1,CSASPVIAGAFEQYF,TGCAGTGCTAGCCCGGTAATAGCGGGAGCGTTCGAGCAGTACTTC
NA,NA,TRBJ2-3,TRBV27,CASSFDVAHTQYF,TGTGCCAGCAGTTTCGATGTAGCCCATACGCAGTATTTT
NA,NA,TRBJ1-2,TRBV4-1,CASSRAKSYGYTF,TGCGCCAGCAGCCGAGCAAAGAGCTATGGCTACACCTTC
NA,NA,TRBJ1-2,TRBV9,CASSVAALSTGYGYTF,TGTGCCAGCAGCGTAGCGGCCCTCTCCACAGGATATGGCTACACCTTC
NA,NA,TRBJ1-4,TRBV7-2,CASRHRGATNEKLFF,TGTGCCAGCAGACATCGGGGGGCAACTAATGAAAAACTGTTTTTT
TRBD2,NA,TRBJ2-3,TRBV13,CASSPRSGAVDTQYF,TGTGCCAGCAGCCCCCGGAGCGGGGCGGTAGATACGCAGTATTTT
NA,few,TRBJ1-1,TRBV5-6,CASSLTDTLNTEAFF,TGTGCCAGCAGCTTGACGGATACTTTGAACACTGAAGCTTTCTTT
NA,NA,TRBJ2-5,TRBV6-2/TRBV6-3,CASSDPLETQYF,TGTGCCAGCAGTGATCCGCTGGAGACCCAGTACTTC
NA,many,TRBJ1-2,TRBV6-1,CASKSELNYGYTF,TGTGCCAGCAAATCGGAGCTTAACTATGGCTACACCTTC
TRBD2,few,TRBJ2-5,TRBV5-1,CASSFGRASQETQYF,TGCGCCAGCAGCTTCGGGAGGGCCTCACAGGAGACCCAGTACTTC